The 15 T cell receptor beta chains listed next were all sequenced from one sample in a study of T cell responses to AZD1222 COVID-19 vaccine (dated by TCRdb to the early 2020s). The library was made by the immunoSEQ multiplex PCR assay. TCRdb retrieved this table from immuneACCESS and kept in-frame rearrangements only. Not all clones are present; in checked studies, unresolved V genes account for under half, and no reason is known for the remainder. A total of more than 95,000 clones appear in this sample, about 87% of them only once. The biggest ten clones account for about 5.6% of the sample. Read against the paper, the sample's time point label means: baseline before first vaccination. Sequencing used peripheral blood, obtained on day 0 of AZD1222 vaccination. Source of these receptors: an adult in good health.

This clone has a single count. This rearrangement joins TRBV27 to TRBJ2-7, with TRBD2 as a possible D gene (6 bases). Germline values: CDR1 MNHEY, CDR2 SMNVEV (reference sequence). Trimming shortened V by 5 bases and J by 4 bases, and 21 bases separated the two germline ends. This CDR3 has 16 residues. The CDR3 nucleotides are TGTGCCAGCAGTCTAAACGGGGGTGCGGGTGTATACGAGCAGTACTTC. It encodes CASSLNGGAGVYEQYF.

The chain uses TRBV21-1 and TRBJ2-7; the tabulated D call, TRBD1, remains unverified against the DNA. TRBV21-1 has pseudogene status. This CDR3 region has 16 residues. The CDR3 is CASSASRDRVGHEQYF. The CDR3 bases are TGTGCCAGCAGCGCATCCCGGGACAGGGTAGGGCACGAGCAGTACTTC.

V and J are TRBV18 and TRBJ2-6, with no clear D. The V end lost 3 bases, the J end lost 0 bases, and 12 bases lay between the germline ends. Germline CDR1 is KGHSH and CDR2 is LQKENI. The length of the CDR3 is 17 residues. CDR3 region: CASSPSQVISGANVLTF. CDR3 nucleotides: TGTGCCAGCTCACCGAGCCAGGTGATCTCTGGGGCCAACGTCCTGACTTTC.

The chain carries TRBV10-2 and TRBJ2-3; TRBD2 aligns across 8 bases. V shed 7 bases, J shed 2 bases, and the junction held 5 bases outside the gene matches. The germline V gene has CDR1 WSHSY and CDR2 SAAADI. This CDR3 is built from 14 residues. The CDR3 DNA reads TGCGCCAGCAAGGCGGGGGGAACCACAGATACGCAGTATTTT. Translation gives CASKAGGTTDTQYF.

The CDR3 DNA follows: TGTGCCAGCAGCCATACGACAGGAAGGGCAGACTATGGCTACACCTTC. Amino acids: CASSHTTGRADYGYTF. The chain has TRBV3-1 (or the pseudogene TRBV3-2) and TRBJ1-2, with D possibly matching TRBD1 (6 bases). Germline V lookup: CDR1 LGHDT, CDR2 YNNKEL (reference sequence). Trimming took 3 bases from V and 3 from J, leaving 17 bases between them. The CDR3 is 16 amino acids.

The chain links TRBV30 to TRBJ2-3; possibly TRBD1 or TRBD2 for D (5 bases each). This CDR3 region has 15 residues. Germline V gene data show CDR1 as GTSNPN and CDR2 as SVGIG (reference sequence). Trimming shortened V by 5 bases and J by 0 bases, and 15 bases separated the two germline ends. This CDR3 is CAWQGGLFSTDTQYF. CDR3 bases: TGTGCCTGGCAGGGCGGGCTATTTAGCACAGATACGCAGTATTTT.

This clone was found once. This chain joins TRBV10-3 and TRBJ1-5; 11 bases agree with TRBD1. CDR1 is ENHRY, CDR2 SYGVKD, per germline. V lost 3 bases and J lost 7; bases outside the gene matches: 5. The CDR3 has 15 residues. The CDR3 DNA reads TGTGCCATCAGTGAAGGGACAGGGGGTTTGCAGCCCCAGCATTTT. This translates into CAISEGTGGLQPQHF.

This chain connects TRBV19 to TRBJ1-3; D remains ambiguous. CDR3 length: 14 residues. The V end was cut by 3 bases, the J end by 1 base, with 7 bases between. CDR1 is LNHDA and CDR2 is SQIVND in the germline V gene (reference sequence). The CDR3 region is CASSISQSGNTIYF. The DNA of the CDR3 is TGTGCCAGTAGTATCTCTCAATCTGGAAACACCATATATTTT.

With regard to this clone: The same CDR3 can be traced to other DNA sequences in this sample. The rearrangement joins TRBV7-2 to TRBJ2-3; D is unclear. Germline CDR1 SGHTA, CDR2 FQGNSA. The CDR3 is 15 amino acids. V gave up 0 bases and J gave up 0 bases, with 7 bases separating them. The CDR3 protein is CASSLAWGSTDTQYF. For the CDR3, the DNA is TGTGCCAGCAGCTTAGCCTGGGGAAGCACAGATACGCAGTATTTT. The variable domain in full, with the rest retrieved from reference TRBV7-2 and TRBJ2-3, is GAGVSQSPSNKVTEKGKDVELRCDPISGHTALYWYRQSLGQGLEFLIYFQGNSAPDKSGLPSDRFSAERTGGSVSTLTIQRTQQEDSAVYLCASSLAWGSTDTQYFGPGTRLTVL.

V usage is TRBV25-1 and J usage is TRBJ2-3; D ambiguous. The CDR3 totals 13 residues. V lost 4 bases, J lost 3 bases, and 8 bases lay in between. Germline V gene lookup returns CDR1 MGHDK and CDR2 SYGVNS. In DNA form, the CDR3 reads TGTGCCAGCAGTGGGGTGGGTACAGATACGCAGTATTTT. Translated: CASSGVGTDTQYF.

The V call is TRBV27, the J call TRBJ1-2, with 8 bases fitting TRBD1. The V segment lost 4 bases and the J segment 7 bases; nucleotides outside the gene matches: 11. This CDR3 has 15 residues. Looked up from germline, CDR1 is MNHEY and CDR2 is SMNVEV (reference sequence). CDR3 region: CASSSTGAGESGYTF. CDR3 DNA: TGTGCCAGCAGTTCGACAGGGGCAGGGGAGAGTGGCTACACCTTC.

The V gene is TRBV2, the J gene TRBJ1-1, with D possibly matching TRBD1 (5 bases). The V gene lost 6 bases and the J gene lost 2 bases, with 10 bases spanning the gap. CDR3 size: 13 residues. Germline-derived CDR1 and CDR2 are SNHLY and FYNNEI. The CDR3 region is CASSGDRNTEAFF. The CDR3 DNA reads as TGTGCCAGCAGCGGAGACAGAAACACTGAAGCTTTCTTT.

This clone is a singleton in its sample. V is TRBV19 and J is TRBJ1-5; no clear D. Trimming removed 6 bases from V and 7 bases from J, with 16 bases in between. This CDR3 comprises 14 residues. From germline, CDR1 is LNHDA and CDR2 SQIVND (reference sequence). This CDR3 is CASSDGYSGQPQHF. The CDR3 DNA sequence: TGTGCCAGTAGCGACGGTTATAGCGGGCAGCCCCAGCATTTT.

The chain recombines TRBV9 with TRBJ2-3; D is possibly TRBD2 (7 bases). CDR1 is SGDLS, CDR2 YYNGEE, per germline. This CDR3 region has 14 residues. Trimming pared 0 bases from V and 6 bases from J, leaving 11 bases between. CDR3: CASSVAGGWDTQYF. CDR3 DNA: TGTGCCAGCAGCGTAGCGGGGGGCTGGGATACGCAGTATTTT.

The rearrangement uses TRBV18 and TRBJ1-2; 9 nucleotides align to TRBD1. The CDR3 consists of 15 residues. Per the germline V gene, CDR1 is KGHSH and CDR2 is LQKENI. V trimming: 2 bases; J trimming: 3 bases; junction bases outside the gene matches: 4. CDR3 amino acids: CASSPNRGQDYGYTF. In DNA, the CDR3 is TGTGCCAGCTCACCAAACAGGGGGCAGGACTATGGCTACACCTTC.